A single sample is the source of the 8 T cell receptor beta chains below, sequenced in a study of T cells in Graves' hyperthyroidism and ophthalmopathy. Template material for amplifying TCR beta CDR3 regions consisted of RNA transcripts. HTBI primers were employed in a first-round RT-PCR of the TCR CDR3. TCRdb re-called the multiplex PCR reads through MiXCR, storing one row per CDR3 protein. The sample shows under 700,000 distinct CDR3 sequences, under 60% of them seen only once. Source material: peripheral blood or thyroid tissue (not recorded which). The receptors were gathered from a woman younger than 30 with Graves' hyperthyroidism.

This clonotype occurred many times. The chain recombines TRBV29-1 with TRBJ2-7; D uncertain. V lost 1 base and J 6 bases, leaving 10 bases between the germline ends. CDR3 length equals 12 residues. CDR1 is SQVTM and CDR2 is ANQGSEA in the germline V gene. The CDR3 nucleotides read TGCAGCGTTGAAGGACCCGTCCTCGAGCAGTACTTC. Its translation: CSVEGPVLEQYF.

This chain connects TRBV9 to TRBJ1-6, with 8 bases matching TRBD1. Germline values: CDR1 SGDLS, CDR2 YYNGEE. CDR3 length: 16 residues. J lost 1 base, V lost 3 bases, and 3 bases had no gene match. CDR3 amino acids: CASSGQGTSYNSPLHF. The DNA of the CDR3 is TGTGCCAGCAGCGGACAGGGGACTTCCTATAATTCACCCCTCCACTTT.

Notes on this clonotype: One base away lies a much larger clone, so this may be a sequencing read error. The rearrangement joins TRBV2 to TRBJ1-5; D gene unclear. Germline CDR1 is SNHLY and CDR2 is FYNNEI. The CDR3 covers 14 residues. The DNA of the CDR3 is TGTGCCAGCAGTGAGCATAATAGCAATCAGCCCCTGCATTTT. Translated, it gives CASSEHNSNQPLHF.

The chain couples TRBV24-1 to TRBJ2-3, with D maybe TRBD2 (6 bases). Germline V gives CDR1 KGHDR, CDR2 SFDVKD. The CDR3 is 15 residues long. V was clipped by 4 bases and J by 4 bases, with 14 bases between them. The DNA for the CDR3 is TGTGCCACCAGTGAACCTAGCGTAGGCCCAGATACGCAGTATTTT. The encoded protein is CATSEPSVGPDTQYF.

This clonotype was picked up many times. The rearrangement uses TRBV7-2 and TRBJ2-7; D possibly corresponds to TRBD2 (6 bases). Germline values: CDR1 SGHTA, CDR2 FQGNSA. The length of the CDR3 is 13 residues. V was pared by 3 bases and J by 5 bases, with 11 bases between. Here the CDR3 reads CASSLGGRDEQYF. CDR3 DNA: TGTGCCAGCAGCTTGGGGGGACGAGACGAGCAGTACTTC.

This clonotype was detected many times. The rearrangement links TRBV15 to TRBJ2-5, with 8 bases identical to TRBD2. Germline V lookup: CDR1 LNHNV, CDR2 YYDKDF (reference sequence). V lost 9 bases to trimming and J lost 4 bases; unmatched junction nucleotides: 7. This CDR3 region has 13 residues. CDR3 region: CATKAGVVETQYF. CDR3 coding DNA: TGTGCCACGAAAGCGGGAGTCGTAGAGACCCAGTACTTC.

CDR3 amino acids: CSSRQLGDTEAFF. The CDR3 coding sequence is TGCAGCTCCCGCCAACTGGGAGACACTGAAGCTTTCTTT. This chain links TRBV29-1 with TRBJ1-1; no definite D call. Trimming removed 8 bases at V and 3 bases at J, with 16 bases between. This CDR3 has 13 amino acids. Germline lookup yields CDR1 SQVTM and CDR2 ANQGSEA.

This clonotype has only a few counts. This chain links TRBV7-2 with TRBJ1-5; 8 positions match TRBD1. This CDR3 is 15 amino acids long. Germline V gene data show CDR1 as SGHTA and CDR2 as FQGNSA. Trimming removed 5 bases from V and 5 bases from J; junction bases left unmatched: 8. The DNA of the CDR3 is TGTGCCAGCAGCCCATTGACAGGGGCACATCAGCCCCAGCATTTT. It translates to CASSPLTGAHQPQHF.